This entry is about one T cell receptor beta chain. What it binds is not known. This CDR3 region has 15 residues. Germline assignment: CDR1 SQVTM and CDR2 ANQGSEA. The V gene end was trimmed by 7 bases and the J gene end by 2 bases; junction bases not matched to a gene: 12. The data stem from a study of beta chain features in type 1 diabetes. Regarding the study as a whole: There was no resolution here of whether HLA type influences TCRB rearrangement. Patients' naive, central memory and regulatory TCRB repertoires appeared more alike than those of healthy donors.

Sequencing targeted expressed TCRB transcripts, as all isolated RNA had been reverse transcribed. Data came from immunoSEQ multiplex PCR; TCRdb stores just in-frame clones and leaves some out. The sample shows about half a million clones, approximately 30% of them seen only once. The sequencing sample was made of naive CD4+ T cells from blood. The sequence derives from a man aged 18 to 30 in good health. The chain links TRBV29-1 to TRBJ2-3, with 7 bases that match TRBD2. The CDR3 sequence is CSATRLAAVTDTQYF. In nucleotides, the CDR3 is TGCAGCGCTACAAGACTAGCAGCAGTCACAGATACGCAGTATTTT.